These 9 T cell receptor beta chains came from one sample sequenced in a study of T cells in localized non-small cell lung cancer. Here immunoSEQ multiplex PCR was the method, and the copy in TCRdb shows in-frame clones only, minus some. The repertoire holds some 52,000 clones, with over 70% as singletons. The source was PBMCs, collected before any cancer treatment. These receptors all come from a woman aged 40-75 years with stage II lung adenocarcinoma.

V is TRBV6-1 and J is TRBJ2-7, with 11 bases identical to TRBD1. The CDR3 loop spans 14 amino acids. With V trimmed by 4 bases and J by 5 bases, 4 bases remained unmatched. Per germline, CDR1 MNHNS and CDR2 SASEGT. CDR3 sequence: CASSGGTGGNEQYF. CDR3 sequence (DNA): TGTGCCAGCAGTGGCGGGACAGGGGGAAACGAGCAGTACTTC.

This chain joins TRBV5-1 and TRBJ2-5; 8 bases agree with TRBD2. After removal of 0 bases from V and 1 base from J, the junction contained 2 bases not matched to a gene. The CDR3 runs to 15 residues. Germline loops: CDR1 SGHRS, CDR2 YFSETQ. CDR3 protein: CASSLGGLAQETQYF. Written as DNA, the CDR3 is TGCGCCAGCAGCTTGGGCGGACTAGCCCAAGAGACCCAGTACTTC.

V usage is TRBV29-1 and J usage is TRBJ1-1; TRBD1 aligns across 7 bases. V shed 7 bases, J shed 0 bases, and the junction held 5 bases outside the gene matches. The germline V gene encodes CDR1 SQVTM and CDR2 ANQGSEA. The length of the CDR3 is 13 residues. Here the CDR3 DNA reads TGCAGCGCGGACAGGACAGTGAACACTGAAGCTTTCTTT. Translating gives CSADRTVNTEAFF.

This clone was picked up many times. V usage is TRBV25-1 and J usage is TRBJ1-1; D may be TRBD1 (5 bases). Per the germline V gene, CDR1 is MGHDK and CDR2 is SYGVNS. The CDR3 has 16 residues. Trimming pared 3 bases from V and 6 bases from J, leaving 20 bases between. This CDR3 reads CASSDVGVRDGPEAFF. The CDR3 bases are TGTGCCAGCAGTGACGTGGGAGTCAGGGATGGTCCTGAAGCTTTCTTT.

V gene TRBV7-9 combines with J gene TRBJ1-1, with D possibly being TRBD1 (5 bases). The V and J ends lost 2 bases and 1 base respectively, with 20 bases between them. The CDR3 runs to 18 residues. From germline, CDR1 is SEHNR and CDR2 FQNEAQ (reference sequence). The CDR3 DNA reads TGTGCCAGCAGCTTAACAAGTGGGGGATATCGCGGGAACACTGAAGCTTTCTTT. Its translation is CASSLTSGGYRGNTEAFF.

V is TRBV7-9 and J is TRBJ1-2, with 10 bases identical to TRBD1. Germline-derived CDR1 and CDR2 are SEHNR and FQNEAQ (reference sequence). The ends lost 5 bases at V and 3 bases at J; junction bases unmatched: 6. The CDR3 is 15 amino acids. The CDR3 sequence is CASSRGGQGDYGYTF. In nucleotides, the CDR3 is TGTGCCAGCAGCAGAGGCGGACAGGGGGACTATGGCTACACCTTC.

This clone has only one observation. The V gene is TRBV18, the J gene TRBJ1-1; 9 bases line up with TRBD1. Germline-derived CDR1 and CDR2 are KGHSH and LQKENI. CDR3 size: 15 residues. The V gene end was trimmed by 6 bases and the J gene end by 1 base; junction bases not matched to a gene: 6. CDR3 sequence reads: CASSSRGQGNTEAFF. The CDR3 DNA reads TGTGCCAGCTCTTCGAGGGGACAGGGGAACACTGAAGCTTTCTTT.

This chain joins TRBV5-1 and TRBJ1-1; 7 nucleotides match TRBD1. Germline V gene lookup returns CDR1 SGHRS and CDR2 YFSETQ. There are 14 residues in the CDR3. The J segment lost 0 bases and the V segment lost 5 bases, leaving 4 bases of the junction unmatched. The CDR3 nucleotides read TGCGCCAGCAGAGGGACAGTTATGAACACTGAAGCTTTCTTT. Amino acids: CASRGTVMNTEAFF.

CDR3 protein: CSATSAPEAFF. For the CDR3, the DNA is TGCAGTGCTACTAGTGCCCCTGAAGCTTTCTTT. The chain recombines TRBV20-1 with TRBJ1-1; no definite D call. Germline values: CDR1 DFQATT, CDR2 SNEGSKA (reference sequence). The CDR3 is 11 amino acids. Between the trimmed V and J ends, which lost 4 bases and 6 bases, there was a span of 9 bases.